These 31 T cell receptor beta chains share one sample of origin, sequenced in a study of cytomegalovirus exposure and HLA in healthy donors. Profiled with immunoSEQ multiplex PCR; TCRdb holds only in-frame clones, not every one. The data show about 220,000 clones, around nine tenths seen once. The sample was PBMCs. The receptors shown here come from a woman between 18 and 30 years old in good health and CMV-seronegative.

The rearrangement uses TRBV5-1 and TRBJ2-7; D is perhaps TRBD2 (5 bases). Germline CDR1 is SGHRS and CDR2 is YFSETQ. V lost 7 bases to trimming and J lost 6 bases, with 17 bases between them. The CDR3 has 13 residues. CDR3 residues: CASSRVRESEQYF. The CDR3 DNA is TGCGCCAGCTCTCGGGTGAGGGAGAGCGAGCAGTACTTC.

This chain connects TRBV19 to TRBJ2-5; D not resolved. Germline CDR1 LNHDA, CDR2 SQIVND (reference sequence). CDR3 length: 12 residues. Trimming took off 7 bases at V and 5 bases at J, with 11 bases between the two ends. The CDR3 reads CASKTLGETQYF. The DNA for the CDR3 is TGTGCCAGTAAGACCCTCGGGGAGACCCAGTACTTC. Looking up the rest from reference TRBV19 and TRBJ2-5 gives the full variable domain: DGGITQSPKYLFRKEGQNVTLSCEQNLNHDAMYWYRQDPGQGLRLIYYSQIVNDFQKGDIAEGYSVSREKKESFPLTVTSAQKNPTAFYLCASKTLGETQYFGPGTRLLVL.

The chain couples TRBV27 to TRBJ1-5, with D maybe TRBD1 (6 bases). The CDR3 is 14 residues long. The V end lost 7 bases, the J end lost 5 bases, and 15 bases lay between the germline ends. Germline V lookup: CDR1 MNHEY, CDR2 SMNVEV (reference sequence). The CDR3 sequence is CASMDINRDQPQHF. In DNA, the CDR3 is TGTGCCAGCATGGATATAAACAGGGATCAGCCCCAGCATTTT.

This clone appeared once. The DNA of the CDR3 is TGTGCCAGCAGTTACTGGCCAGGGGGCAGGGGCACTGAAGCTTTCTTT. This translates into CASSYWPGGRGTEAFF. V and J are TRBV6-6 and TRBJ1-1; TRBD1 agrees at 8 bases. Germline CDR1 and CDR2: MNHNY and SVGAGI (reference sequence). The CDR3 runs 16 residues. With V trimmed by 1 base and J by 4 bases, 8 bases remained unmatched.

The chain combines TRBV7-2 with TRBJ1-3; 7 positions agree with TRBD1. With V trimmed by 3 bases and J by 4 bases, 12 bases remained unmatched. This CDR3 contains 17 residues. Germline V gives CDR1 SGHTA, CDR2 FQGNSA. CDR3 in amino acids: CASSFARTGVVGNTIYF. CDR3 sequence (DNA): TGTGCCAGCAGCTTTGCCCGTACAGGGGTTGTAGGAAACACCATATATTTT.

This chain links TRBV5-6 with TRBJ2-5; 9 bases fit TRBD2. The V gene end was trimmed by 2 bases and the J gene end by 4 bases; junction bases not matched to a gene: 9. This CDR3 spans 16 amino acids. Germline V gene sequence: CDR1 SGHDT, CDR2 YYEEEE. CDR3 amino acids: CASSLHRTSVLETQYF. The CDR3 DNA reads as TGTGCCAGCAGCTTACACAGGACTAGCGTGCTAGAGACCCAGTACTTC.

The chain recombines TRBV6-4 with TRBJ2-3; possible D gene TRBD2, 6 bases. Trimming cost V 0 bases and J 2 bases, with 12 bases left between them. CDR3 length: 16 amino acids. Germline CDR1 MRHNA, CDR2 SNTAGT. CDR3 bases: TGTGCCAGCAGTGACTCGGCGGGGTCTTACACAGATACGCAGTATTTT. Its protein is CASSDSAGSYTDTQYF.

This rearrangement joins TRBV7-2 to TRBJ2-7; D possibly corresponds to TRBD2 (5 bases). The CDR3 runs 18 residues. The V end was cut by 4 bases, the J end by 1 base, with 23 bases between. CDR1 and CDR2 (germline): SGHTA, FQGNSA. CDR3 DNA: TGTGCCAGCAGCTCCCCACTAGTCTATAGGAGCTCGTCCTACGAGCAGTACTTC. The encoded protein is CASSSPLVYRSSSYEQYF.

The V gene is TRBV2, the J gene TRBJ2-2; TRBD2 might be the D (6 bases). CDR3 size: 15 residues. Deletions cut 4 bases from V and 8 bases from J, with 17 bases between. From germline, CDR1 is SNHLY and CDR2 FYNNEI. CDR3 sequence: CASSGLMGGDGELFF. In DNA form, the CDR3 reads TGTGCCAGCAGTGGTCTAATGGGGGGTGATGGGGAGCTGTTTTTT.

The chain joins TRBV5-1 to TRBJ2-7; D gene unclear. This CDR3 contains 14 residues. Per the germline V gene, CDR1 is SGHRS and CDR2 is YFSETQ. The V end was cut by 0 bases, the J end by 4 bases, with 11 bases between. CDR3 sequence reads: CASSLGEALYEQYF. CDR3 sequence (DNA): TGCGCCAGCAGCTTGGGCGAGGCCCTTTACGAGCAGTACTTC.

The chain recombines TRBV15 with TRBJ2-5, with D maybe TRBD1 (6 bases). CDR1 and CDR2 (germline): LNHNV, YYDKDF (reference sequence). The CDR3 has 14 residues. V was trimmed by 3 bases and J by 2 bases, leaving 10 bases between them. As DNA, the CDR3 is TGTGCCACCAGCAGCCTAGGACAGCAAGAGACCCAGTACTTC. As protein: CATSSLGQQETQYF.

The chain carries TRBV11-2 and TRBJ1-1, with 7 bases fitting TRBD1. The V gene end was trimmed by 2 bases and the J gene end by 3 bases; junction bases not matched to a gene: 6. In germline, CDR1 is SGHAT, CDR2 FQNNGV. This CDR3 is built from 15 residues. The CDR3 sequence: CASSLNRGFDTEAFF. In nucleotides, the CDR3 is TGTGCCAGCAGCTTAAACAGGGGATTCGACACTGAAGCTTTCTTT. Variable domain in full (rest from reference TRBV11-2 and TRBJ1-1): EAGVAQSPRYKIIEKRQSVAFWCNPISGHATLYWYQQILGQGPKLLIQFQNNGVVDDSQLPKDRFSAERLKGVDSTLKIQPAKLEDSAVYLCASSLNRGFDTEAFFGQGTRLTVV.

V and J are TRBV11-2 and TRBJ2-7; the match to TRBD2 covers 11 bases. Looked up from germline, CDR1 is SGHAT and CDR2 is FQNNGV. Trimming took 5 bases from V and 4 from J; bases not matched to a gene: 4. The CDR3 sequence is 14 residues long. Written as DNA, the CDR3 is TGTGCCAGCAGCCTAGCGGGAGGTTTGTACGAGCAGTACTTC. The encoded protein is CASSLAGGLYEQYF. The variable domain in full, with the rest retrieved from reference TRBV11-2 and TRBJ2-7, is EAGVAQSPRYKIIEKRQSVAFWCNPISGHATLYWYQQILGQGPKLLIQFQNNGVVDDSQLPKDRFSAERLKGVDSTLKIQPAKLEDSAVYLCASSLAGGLYEQYFGPGTRLTVT.

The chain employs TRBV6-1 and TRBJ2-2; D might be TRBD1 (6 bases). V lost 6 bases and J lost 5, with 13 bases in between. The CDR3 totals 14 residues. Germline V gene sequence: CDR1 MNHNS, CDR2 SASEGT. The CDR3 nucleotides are TGTGCCAGCAGGGAGCAGGGGCGGACCGGGGAGCTGTTTTTT. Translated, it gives CASREQGRTGELFF.

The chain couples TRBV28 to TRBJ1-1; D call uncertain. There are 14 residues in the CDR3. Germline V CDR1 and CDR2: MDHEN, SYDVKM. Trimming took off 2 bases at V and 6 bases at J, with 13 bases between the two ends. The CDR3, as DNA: TGTGCCAGCAGTTTAGACAACTTGGTGGCTGAAGCTTTCTTT. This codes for CASSLDNLVAEAFF.

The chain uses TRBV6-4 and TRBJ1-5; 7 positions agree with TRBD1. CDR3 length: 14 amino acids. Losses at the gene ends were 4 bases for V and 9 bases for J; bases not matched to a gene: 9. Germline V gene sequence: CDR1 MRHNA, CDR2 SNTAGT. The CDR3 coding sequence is TGTGCCAGCAGTGGGGACAGTTTCAAAGGGCCCCAGCATTTT. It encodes CASSGDSFKGPQHF.

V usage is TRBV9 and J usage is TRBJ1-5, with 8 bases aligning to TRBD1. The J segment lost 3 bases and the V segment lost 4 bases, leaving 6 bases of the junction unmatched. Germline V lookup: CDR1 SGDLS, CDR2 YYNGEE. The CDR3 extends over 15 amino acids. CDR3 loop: CASSTGTGYNQPQHF. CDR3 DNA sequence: TGTGCCAGCAGCACCGGGACAGGATACAATCAGCCCCAGCATTTT.

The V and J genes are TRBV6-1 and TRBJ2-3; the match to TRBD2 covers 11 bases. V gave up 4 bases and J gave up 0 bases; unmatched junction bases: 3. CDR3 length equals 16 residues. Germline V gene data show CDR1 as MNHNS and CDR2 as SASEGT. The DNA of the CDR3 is TGTGCCAGCAGTGGTAGCGGGAGGGCAAGCACAGATACGCAGTATTTT. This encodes CASSGSGRASTDTQYF.

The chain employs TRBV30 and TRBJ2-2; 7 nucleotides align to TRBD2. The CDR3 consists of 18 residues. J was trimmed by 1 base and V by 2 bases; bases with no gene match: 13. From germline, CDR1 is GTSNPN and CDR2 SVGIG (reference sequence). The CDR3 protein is CAWSTALRGGRNTGELFF. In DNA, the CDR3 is TGTGCCTGGAGTACTGCTTTAAGAGGCGGGAGGAACACCGGGGAGCTGTTTTTT.

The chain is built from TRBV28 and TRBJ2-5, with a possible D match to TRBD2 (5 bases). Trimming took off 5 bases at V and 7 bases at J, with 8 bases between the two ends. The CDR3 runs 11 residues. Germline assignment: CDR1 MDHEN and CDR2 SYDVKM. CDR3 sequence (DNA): TGTGCCAGCAGTAACGCGGGGACCCAGTACTTC. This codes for CASSNAGTQYF.

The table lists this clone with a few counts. CDR3 amino acids: CASSPRTGGGYTF. Here the CDR3 DNA reads TGCGCCAGCAGCCCTCGGACTGGCGGGGGCTACACCTTC. V gene TRBV5-1 combines with J gene TRBJ1-2, with D unresolved. V lost 4 bases to trimming and J lost 8 bases, with 15 bases between them. Germline V gene data show CDR1 as SGHRS and CDR2 as YFSETQ. The CDR3 contains 13 residues.

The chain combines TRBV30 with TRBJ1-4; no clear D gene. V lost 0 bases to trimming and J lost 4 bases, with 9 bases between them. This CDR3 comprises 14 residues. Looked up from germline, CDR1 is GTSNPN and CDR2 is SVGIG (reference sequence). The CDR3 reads CAWSVTAINEKLFF. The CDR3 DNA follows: TGTGCCTGGAGTGTTACAGCCATTAATGAAAAACTGTTTTTT.

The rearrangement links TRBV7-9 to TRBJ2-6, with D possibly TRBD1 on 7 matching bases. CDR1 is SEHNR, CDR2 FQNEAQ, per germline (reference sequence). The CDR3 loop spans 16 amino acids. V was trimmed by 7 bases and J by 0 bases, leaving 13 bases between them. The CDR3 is CASMEGQSSGANVLTF. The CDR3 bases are TGTGCCAGCATGGAGGGACAGAGCTCTGGGGCCAACGTCCTGACTTTC.

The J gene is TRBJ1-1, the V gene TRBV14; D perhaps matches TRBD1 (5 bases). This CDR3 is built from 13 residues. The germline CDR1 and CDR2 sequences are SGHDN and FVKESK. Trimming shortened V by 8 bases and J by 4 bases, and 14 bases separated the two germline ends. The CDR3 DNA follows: TGTGCCAGCCGGGGAGGGGCGGCCACTGAAGCTTTCTTT. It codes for CASRGGAATEAFF.

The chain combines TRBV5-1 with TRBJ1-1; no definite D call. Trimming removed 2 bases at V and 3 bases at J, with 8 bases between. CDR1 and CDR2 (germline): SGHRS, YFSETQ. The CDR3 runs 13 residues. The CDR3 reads CASSLTRDTEAFF. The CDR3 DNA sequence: TGCGCCAGCAGCTTAACTAGGGACACTGAAGCTTTCTTT.

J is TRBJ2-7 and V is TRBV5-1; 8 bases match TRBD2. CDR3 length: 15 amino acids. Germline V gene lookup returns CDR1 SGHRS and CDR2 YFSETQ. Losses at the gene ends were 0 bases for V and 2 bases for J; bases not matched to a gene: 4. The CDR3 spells CASSLGVAGPYEQYF. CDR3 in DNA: TGCGCCAGCAGCTTGGGGGTAGCGGGACCCTACGAGCAGTACTTC.

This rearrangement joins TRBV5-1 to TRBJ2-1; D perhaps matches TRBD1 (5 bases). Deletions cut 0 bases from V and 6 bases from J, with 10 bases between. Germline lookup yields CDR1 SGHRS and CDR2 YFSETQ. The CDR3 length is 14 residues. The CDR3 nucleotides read TGCGCCAGCAGCTTGGGGGATAGGGGCAATGAGCAGTTCTTC. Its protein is CASSLGDRGNEQFF.

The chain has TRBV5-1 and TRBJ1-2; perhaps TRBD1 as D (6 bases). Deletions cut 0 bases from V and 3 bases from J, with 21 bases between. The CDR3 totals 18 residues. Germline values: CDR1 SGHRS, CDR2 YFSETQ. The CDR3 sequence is CASSLDGARGLSDYGYTF. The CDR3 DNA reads TGCGCCAGCAGCTTGGATGGGGCCAGGGGTTTATCGGACTATGGCTACACCTTC. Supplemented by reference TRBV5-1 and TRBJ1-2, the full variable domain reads KAGVTQTPRYLIKTRGQQVTLSCSPISGHRSVSWYQQTPGQGLQFLFEYFSETQRNKGNFPGRFSGRQFSNSRSEMNVSTLELGDSALYLCASSLDGARGLSDYGYTFGSGTRLTVV.

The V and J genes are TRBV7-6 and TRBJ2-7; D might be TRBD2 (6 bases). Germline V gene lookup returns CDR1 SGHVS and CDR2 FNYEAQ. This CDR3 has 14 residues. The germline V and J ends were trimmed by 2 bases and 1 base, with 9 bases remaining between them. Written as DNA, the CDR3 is TGTGCCAGCAGCTTACCTAGCGAATCCTACGAGCAGTACTTC. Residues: CASSLPSESYEQYF.

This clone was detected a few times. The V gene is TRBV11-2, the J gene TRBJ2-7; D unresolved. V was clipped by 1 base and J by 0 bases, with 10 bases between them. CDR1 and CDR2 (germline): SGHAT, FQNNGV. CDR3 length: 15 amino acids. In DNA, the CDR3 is TGTGCCAGCAGCTTAGCATCAGGCAGCTCCTACGAGCAGTACTTC. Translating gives CASSLASGSSYEQYF.

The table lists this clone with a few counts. The CDR3 nucleotides are TGTGCCAGCAGCAATACAGGAGAAGGAGGCTACACCTTC. Protein sequence: CASSNTGEGGYTF. The genes are TRBV6-5 and TRBJ1-2; tentatively, D is TRBD1 (5 bases). The germline V gene has CDR1 MNHEY and CDR2 SVGAGI. CDR3 length: 13 amino acids. V was cut by 6 bases and J by 8 bases, with 16 bases left in between.